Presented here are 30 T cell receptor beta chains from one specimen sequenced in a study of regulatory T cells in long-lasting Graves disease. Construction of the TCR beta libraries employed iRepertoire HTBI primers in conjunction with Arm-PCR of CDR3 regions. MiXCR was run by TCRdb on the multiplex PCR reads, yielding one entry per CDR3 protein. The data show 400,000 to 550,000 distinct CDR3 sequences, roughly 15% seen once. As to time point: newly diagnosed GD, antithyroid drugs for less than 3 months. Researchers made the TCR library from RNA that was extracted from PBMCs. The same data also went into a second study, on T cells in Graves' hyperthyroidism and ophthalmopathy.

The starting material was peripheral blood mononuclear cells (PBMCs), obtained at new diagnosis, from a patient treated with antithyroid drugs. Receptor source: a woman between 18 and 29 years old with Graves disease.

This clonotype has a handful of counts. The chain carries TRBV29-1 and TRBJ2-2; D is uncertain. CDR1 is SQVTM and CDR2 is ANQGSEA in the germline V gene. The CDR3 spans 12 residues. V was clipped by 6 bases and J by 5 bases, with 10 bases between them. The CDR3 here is CSVDLETGELFF. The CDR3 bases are TGCAGCGTAGACTTAGAAACCGGGGAGCTGTTTTTT.

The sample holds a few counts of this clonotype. The CDR3 bases are TGCGCCAGCAGCCTAGGGACTAGCGGGAGTAGGGAGACCCAGTACTTC. It encodes CASSLGTSGSRETQYF. The V gene is TRBV5-1, the J gene TRBJ2-5; 14 bases map to TRBD2. Germline CDR1 reads SGHRS; CDR2 reads YFSETQ. The CDR3 covers 16 residues. The trim removed 4 bases at V and 5 bases at J, leaving 7 bases unmatched.

The CDR3 DNA reads TGTGCCAGCAGCTTAAGGGATCAGGGGTTTCATCAGCCCCAGCATTTT. Translating gives CASSLRDQGFHQPQHF. This sequence joins TRBV7-8 and TRBJ1-5; possible D gene TRBD1, 6 bases. The V gene lost 2 bases and the J gene lost 5 bases, with 16 bases spanning the gap. The germline CDR1 and CDR2 sequences are SGHVS and FQNEAQ. This CDR3 comprises 16 residues.

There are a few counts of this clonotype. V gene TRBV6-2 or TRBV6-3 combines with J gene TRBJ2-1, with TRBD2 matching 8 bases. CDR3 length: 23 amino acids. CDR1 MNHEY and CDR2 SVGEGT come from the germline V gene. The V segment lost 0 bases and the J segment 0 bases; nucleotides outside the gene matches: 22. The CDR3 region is CASSYSLLLTGGRPLSSYNEQFF. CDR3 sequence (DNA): TGTGCCAGCAGTTACTCCCTCTTACTCACGGGCGGGAGGCCACTTAGCTCCTACAATGAGCAGTTCTTC.

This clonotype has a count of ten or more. In nucleotides, the CDR3 is TGCAGCGTTCGAGCAGGGAAGGCTGAAGCTTTCTTT. Translated: CSVRAGKAEAFF. The chain has TRBV29-1 and TRBJ1-1; a weak D match, TRBD1 (5 bases). The V end lost 5 bases, the J end lost 6 bases, and 13 bases lay between the germline ends. The CDR3 spans 12 residues. Germline V lookup: CDR1 SQVTM, CDR2 ANQGSEA.

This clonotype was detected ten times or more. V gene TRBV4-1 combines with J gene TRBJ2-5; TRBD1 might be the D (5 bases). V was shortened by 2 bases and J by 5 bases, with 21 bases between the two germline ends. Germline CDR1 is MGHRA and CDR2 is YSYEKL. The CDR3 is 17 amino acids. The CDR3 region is CASSQFTLPGFRETQYF. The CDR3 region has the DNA TGCGCCAGCAGCCAATTCACCCTCCCAGGGTTCAGGGAGACCCAGTACTTC.

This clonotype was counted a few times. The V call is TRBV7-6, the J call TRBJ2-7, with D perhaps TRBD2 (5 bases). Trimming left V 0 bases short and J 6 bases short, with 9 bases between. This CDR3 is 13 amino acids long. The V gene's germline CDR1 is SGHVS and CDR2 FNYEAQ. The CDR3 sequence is CASSLAGVAEQYF. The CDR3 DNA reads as TGTGCCAGCAGCTTAGCGGGAGTTGCCGAGCAGTACTTC.

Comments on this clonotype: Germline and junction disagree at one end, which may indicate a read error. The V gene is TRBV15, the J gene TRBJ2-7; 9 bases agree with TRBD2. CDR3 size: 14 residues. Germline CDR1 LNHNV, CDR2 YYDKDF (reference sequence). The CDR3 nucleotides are TGTGCCACCAGCCGTAGCGGGAGTTCCTACGGGCAGTACTTC. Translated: CATSRSGSSYGQYF.

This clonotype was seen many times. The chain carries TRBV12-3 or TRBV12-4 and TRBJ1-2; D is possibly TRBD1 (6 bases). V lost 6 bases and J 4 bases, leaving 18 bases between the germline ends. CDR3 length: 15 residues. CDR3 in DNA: TGTGCCAGCAGCTCTACGGGGGGCCAGATCTATGGCTACACCTTC. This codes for CASSSTGGQIYGYTF.

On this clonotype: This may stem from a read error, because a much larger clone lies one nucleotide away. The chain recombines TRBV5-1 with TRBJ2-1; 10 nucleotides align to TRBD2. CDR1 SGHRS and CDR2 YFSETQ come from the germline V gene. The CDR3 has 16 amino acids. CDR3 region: CASSGGRTSGYNEQSF. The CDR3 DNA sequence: TGCGCCAGCAGCGGGGGTCGGACTAGCGGCTACAATGAGCAGTCCTTC.

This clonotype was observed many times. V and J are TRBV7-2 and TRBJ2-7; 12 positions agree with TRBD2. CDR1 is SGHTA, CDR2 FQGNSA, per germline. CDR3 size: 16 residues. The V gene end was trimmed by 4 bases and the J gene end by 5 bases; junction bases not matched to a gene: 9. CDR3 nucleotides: TGTGCCAGCAGCTCCCGCGAGACTAGCGGGAGACACGAGCAGTACTTC. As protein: CASSSRETSGRHEQYF.

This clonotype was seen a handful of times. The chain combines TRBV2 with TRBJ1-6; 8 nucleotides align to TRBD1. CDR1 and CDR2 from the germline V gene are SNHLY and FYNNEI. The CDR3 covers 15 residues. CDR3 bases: TGTTCCACCTCACCGGACAGGGCCATGTATTCACCCCTCCACTTT. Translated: CSTSPDRAMYSPLHF.

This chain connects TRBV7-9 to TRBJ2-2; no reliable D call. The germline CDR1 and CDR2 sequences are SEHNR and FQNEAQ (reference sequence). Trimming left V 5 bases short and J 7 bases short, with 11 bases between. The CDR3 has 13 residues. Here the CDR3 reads CASSVVLGGELFF. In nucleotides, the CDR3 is TGTGCCAGCAGCGTAGTTTTGGGCGGGGAGCTGTTTTTT.

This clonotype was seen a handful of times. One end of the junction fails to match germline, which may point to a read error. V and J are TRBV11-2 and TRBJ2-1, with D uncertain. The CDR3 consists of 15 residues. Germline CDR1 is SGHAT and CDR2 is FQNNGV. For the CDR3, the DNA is TGCGCCAGCAGCCAAGATATAGTCTCCTACAATGAGCAGTTCTTC. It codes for CASSQDIVSYNEQFF.

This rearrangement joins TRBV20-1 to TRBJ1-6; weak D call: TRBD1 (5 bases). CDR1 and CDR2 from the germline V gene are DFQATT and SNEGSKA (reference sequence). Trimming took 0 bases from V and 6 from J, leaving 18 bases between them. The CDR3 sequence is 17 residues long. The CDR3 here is CSARDLTGVRSNSPLHF. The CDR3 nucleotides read TGCAGTGCTAGAGATCTTACAGGTGTCAGGTCTAATTCACCCCTCCACTTT.

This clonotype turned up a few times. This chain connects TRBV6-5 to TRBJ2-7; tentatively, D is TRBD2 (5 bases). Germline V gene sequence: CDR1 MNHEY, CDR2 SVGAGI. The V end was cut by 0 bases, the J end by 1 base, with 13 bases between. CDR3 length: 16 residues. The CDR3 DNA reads TGTGCCAGCAGTTACTCTGCCAGGAGGTGGTCCTACGAGCAGTACTTC. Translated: CASSYSARRWSYEQYF.

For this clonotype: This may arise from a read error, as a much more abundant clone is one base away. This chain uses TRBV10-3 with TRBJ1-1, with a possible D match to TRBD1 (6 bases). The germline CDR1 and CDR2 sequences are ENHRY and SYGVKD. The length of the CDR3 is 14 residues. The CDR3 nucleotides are TGTGCCGTCAGTGGCACCCCAGGGGAGACTGAAGCTTTCTTT. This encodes CAVSGTPGETEAFF.

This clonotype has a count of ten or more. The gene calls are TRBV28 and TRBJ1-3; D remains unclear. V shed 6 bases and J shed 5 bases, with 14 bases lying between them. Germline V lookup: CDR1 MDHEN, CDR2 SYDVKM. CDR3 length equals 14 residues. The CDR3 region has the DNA TGTGCCAGCAGCAAGATGGACTTAAGAAACACCATATATTTT. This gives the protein CASSKMDLRNTIYF.

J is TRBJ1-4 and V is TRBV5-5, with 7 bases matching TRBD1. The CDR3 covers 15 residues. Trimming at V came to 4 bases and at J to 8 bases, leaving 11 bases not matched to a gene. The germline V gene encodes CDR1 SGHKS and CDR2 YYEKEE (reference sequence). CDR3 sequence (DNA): TGTGCCAGCAGCCACGGGACAGCTGAGGGAGAAAAACTGTTTTTT. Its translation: CASSHGTAEGEKLFF.

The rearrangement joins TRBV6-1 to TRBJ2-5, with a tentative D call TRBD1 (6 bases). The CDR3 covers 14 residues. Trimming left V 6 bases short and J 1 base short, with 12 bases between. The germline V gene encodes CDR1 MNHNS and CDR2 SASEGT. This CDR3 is CASSHPRGQETQYF. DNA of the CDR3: TGTGCCAGCAGCCACCCCAGGGGCCAAGAGACCCAGTACTTC.

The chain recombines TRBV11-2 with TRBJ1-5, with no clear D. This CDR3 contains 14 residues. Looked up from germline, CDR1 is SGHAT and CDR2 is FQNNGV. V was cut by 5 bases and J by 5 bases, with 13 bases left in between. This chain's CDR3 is CASSRTRSDQPQHF. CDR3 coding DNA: TGTGCCAGCAGCCGCACAAGGTCGGATCAGCCCCAGCATTTT.

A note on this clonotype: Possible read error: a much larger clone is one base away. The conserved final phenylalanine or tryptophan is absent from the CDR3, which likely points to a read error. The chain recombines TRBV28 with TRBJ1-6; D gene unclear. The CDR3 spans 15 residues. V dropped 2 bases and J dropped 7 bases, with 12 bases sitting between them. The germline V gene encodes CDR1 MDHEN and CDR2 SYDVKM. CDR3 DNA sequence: TGTGCCAGCAGTTTAGATGCTTGGGCGAATTCACCCCTCCACTCT. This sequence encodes CASSLDAWANSPLHS.

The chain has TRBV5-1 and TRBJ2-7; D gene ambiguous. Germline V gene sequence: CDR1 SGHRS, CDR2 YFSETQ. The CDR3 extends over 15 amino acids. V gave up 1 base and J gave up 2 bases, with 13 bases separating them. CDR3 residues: CASSLISSQTYEQYF. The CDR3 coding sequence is TGCGCCAGCAGCTTGATTAGCAGCCAAACCTACGAGCAGTACTTC.

The CDR3 reads CASRMDRATGELFF. CDR3 bases: TGTGCCAGCAGAATGGACAGAGCAACCGGGGAGCTGTTTTTT. The rearrangement joins TRBV6-1 to TRBJ2-2, with D possibly matching TRBD1 (6 bases). This CDR3 contains 14 residues. With 6 bases removed from V and 5 bases from J, the gap between germline ends came to 13 bases. The germline gives CDR1 MNHNS, CDR2 SASEGT.

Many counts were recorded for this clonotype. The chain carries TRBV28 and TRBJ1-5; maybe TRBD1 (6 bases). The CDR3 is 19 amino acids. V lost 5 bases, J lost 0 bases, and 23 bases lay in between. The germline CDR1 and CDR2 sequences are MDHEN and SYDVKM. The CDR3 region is CASSRAAGGGSYSNQPQHF. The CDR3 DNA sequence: TGTGCCAGCAGTAGGGCCGCTGGAGGGGGATCCTATAGCAATCAGCCCCAGCATTTT.

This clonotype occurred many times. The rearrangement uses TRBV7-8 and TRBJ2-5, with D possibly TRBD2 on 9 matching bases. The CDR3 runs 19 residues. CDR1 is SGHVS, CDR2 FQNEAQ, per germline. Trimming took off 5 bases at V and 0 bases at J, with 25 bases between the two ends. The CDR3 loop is CASSRTSRGRGGYQETQYF. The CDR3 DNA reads TGTGCCAGCAGCCGAACGAGCAGGGGGCGGGGGGGGTACCAAGAGACCCAGTACTTC.

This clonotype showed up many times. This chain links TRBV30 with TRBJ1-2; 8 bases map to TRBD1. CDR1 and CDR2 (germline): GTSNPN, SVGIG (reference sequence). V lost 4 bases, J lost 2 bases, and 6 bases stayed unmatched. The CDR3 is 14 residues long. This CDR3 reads CAWNFRDRNYGYTF. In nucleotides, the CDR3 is TGTGCCTGGAACTTCCGGGACAGGAACTATGGCTACACCTTC. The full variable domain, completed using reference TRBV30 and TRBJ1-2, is SQTIHQWPATLVQPVGSPLSLECTVEGTSNPNLYWYRQAAGRGLQLLFYSVGIGQISSEVPQNLSASRPQDRQFILSSKKLLLSDSGFYLCAWNFRDRNYGYTFGSGTRLTVV.

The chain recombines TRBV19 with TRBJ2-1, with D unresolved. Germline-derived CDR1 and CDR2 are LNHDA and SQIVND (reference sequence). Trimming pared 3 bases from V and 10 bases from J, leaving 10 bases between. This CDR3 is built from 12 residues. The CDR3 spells CASSIVSMEQFF. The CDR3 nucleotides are TGTGCCAGTAGTATTGTATCGATGGAGCAGTTCTTC.

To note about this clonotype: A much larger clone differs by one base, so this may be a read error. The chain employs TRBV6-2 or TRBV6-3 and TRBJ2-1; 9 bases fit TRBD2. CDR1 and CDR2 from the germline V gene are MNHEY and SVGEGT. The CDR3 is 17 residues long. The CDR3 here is CASNDFSGSSPYNERFF. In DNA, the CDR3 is TGTGCCAGCAACGACTTTAGCGGGAGTTCCCCCTACAATGAGCGGTTCTTC.

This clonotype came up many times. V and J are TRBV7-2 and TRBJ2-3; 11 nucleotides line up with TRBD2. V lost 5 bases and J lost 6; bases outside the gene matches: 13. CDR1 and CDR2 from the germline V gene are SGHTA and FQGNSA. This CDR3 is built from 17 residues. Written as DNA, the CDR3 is TGTGCCAGCAGCCTACGCACTAGCGGGAGAGTCTCGGATACGCAGTATTTT. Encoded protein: CASSLRTSGRVSDTQYF.